These 32 T cell receptor beta chains were all obtained from the same sample, sequenced in a study of graft-versus-host responses after intestinal transplantation (dated by TCRdb to 2020 to 2022). The library came from the immunoSEQ multiplex PCR assay. What TCRdb holds here is the immuneACCESS table cut down to in-frame rearrangements. Part of the clones is not present; checked against another copy, under half of the missing clones reflect an unresolved V gene, and the others are unexplained. This sample comprises about 150,000 clones, 80% to 95% of them detected only once. The top ten hold approximately 0.2% of the sample. Interpreted using the paper, the time point label stands for: cells obtained before transplantation from donor or recipient. The antigens for these receptors are not known. The sequenced sample was unstimulated CD4+ T cells sorted from spleen or lymph node cells, obtained before intestinal transplant. The source of these receptors is a human donor who received an intestinal transplant.

The V call is TRBV6-1, the J call TRBJ2-2; D might be TRBD1 (6 bases). CDR1 is MNHNS, CDR2 SASEGT, per germline. The V end lost 10 bases, the J end lost 1 base, and 10 bases lay between the germline ends. This CDR3 has 13 residues. CDR3 residues: CATGVLNTGELFF. Here the CDR3 DNA reads TGTGCCACAGGGGTATTGAACACCGGGGAGCTGTTTTTT.

This clone was detected once. This chain joins TRBV7-3 and TRBJ1-1; a possible D gene is TRBD1 (5 bases). The CDR3 contains 14 residues. V shed 1 base and J shed 3 bases, with 9 bases lying between them. CDR1 is SGHTA, CDR2 FQGTGA, per germline. For the CDR3, the DNA is TGTGCCAGCAGCTTAAATGGGGCGGACACTGAAGCTTTCTTT. This gives the protein CASSLNGADTEAFF.

This clone was recorded only once. The genes are TRBV11-2 and TRBJ2-1; the match to TRBD2 covers 11 bases. The V and J ends lost 5 bases and 8 bases, in that order; junction bases with no gene match: 8. The length of the CDR3 is 15 residues. Germline-derived CDR1 and CDR2 are SGHAT and FQNNGV. In DNA, the CDR3 is TGTGCCAGCAGCCCCGGGGATAGCGGGAGGGATGAGCAGTTCTTC. Translation: CASSPGDSGRDEQFF.

The gene calls are TRBV25-1 and TRBJ2-7; D may correspond to TRBD1 or TRBD2 (6 bases each). This CDR3 spans 14 amino acids. Germline assignment: CDR1 MGHDK and CDR2 SYGVNS. The V gene lost 1 base and the J gene lost 6 bases, with 13 bases spanning the gap. CDR3 coding DNA: TGTGCCAGCAGTGAATTAGGGGGGCGGCGCGAGCAGTACTTC. This codes for CASSELGGRREQYF.

The rearrangement links TRBV7-3 to TRBJ2-3; maybe TRBD2 (6 bases). The CDR3 covers 17 residues. Germline V CDR1 and CDR2: SGHTA, FQGTGA. The V end lost 4 bases, the J end lost 2 bases, and 19 bases lay between the germline ends. CDR3: CASSSQSPRGPTDTQYF. CDR3 sequence (DNA): TGTGCCAGCAGCTCCCAATCCCCGCGGGGACCCACAGATACGCAGTATTTT.

CDR3 amino acids: CASSLPGRDTDTQYF. Written as DNA, the CDR3 is TGTGCCAGCAGTTTACCCGGGCGAGATACAGATACGCAGTATTTT. This chain joins TRBV28 and TRBJ2-3; D remains unclear. Germline V gene data show CDR1 as MDHEN and CDR2 as SYDVKM. The CDR3 extends over 15 amino acids. V lost 2 bases and J lost 3, with 12 bases in between.

The chain is built from TRBV29-1 and TRBJ1-1, with D maybe TRBD1 (6 bases). Germline V lookup: CDR1 SQVTM, CDR2 ANQGSEA. The CDR3 has 11 amino acids. The V and J ends lost 5 bases and 11 bases respectively, with 15 bases between them. CDR3: CSVQDSLEAFF. The DNA for the CDR3 is TGCAGCGTTCAGGACAGCCTTGAGGCTTTCTTT.

V usage is TRBV30 and J usage is TRBJ2-7; weak D call: TRBD2 (5 bases). The CDR3 covers 12 residues. Germline V gene sequence: CDR1 GTSNPN, CDR2 SVGIG (reference sequence). V was cut by 3 bases and J by 3 bases, with 9 bases left in between. CDR3 residues: CAWRDLNYEQYF. The CDR3 DNA sequence: TGTGCCTGGAGGGACTTAAACTACGAGCAGTACTTC.

V and J are TRBV6-5 and TRBJ2-2, with TRBD1 as a possible D gene (6 bases). Looked up from germline, CDR1 is MNHEY and CDR2 is SVGAGI. V lost 8 bases and J lost 6, with 13 bases in between. This CDR3 contains 13 residues. In DNA, the CDR3 is TGTGCCAGCGGGCAGGGGTCCTCCGGGGAGCTGTTTTTT. Encoded protein: CASGQGSSGELFF.

V is TRBV19 and J is TRBJ2-5; a possible D gene is TRBD1 (6 bases). CDR1 and CDR2 (germline): LNHDA, SQIVND (reference sequence). CDR3 length: 12 amino acids. Trimming cost V 7 bases and J 5 bases, with 11 bases left between them. Here the CDR3 DNA reads TGTGCCAGTAATACAGGGACGGAGACCCAGTACTTC. It encodes CASNTGTETQYF.

This clone was seen a few times. The V call is TRBV5-1, the J call TRBJ2-5; TRBD1 is a possible D gene (5 bases). This CDR3 has 13 amino acids. Trimming removed 0 bases at V and 4 bases at J, with 7 bases between. The germline CDR1 and CDR2 sequences are SGHRS and YFSETQ. This CDR3 is CASSLGDRETQYF. The CDR3 DNA reads as TGCGCCAGCAGCTTGGGAGACAGAGAGACCCAGTACTTC.

The J gene is TRBJ2-7, the V gene TRBV5-1; 7 nucleotides agree with TRBD1. The J segment lost 3 bases and the V segment lost 0 bases, leaving 3 bases of the junction unmatched. Germline CDR1 and CDR2: SGHRS and YFSETQ. The length of the CDR3 is 14 residues. The CDR3 sequence is CASSLVTGDYEQYF. The CDR3 nucleotides are TGCGCCAGCAGCTTGGTTACAGGGGACTACGAGCAGTACTTC.

This rearrangement joins TRBV6-4 to TRBJ1-1; D is undetermined. Germline-derived CDR1 and CDR2 are MRHNA and SNTAGT. This CDR3 has 13 residues. Between the trimmed V and J ends, which lost 2 bases and 1 base, there was a span of 5 bases. The CDR3 coding sequence is TGTGCCAGCAGTGACCAGCCGAACACTGAAGCTTTCTTT. Translating it yields CASSDQPNTEAFF.

The chain combines TRBV6-6 with TRBJ1-5; D gene uncertain. The V end was cut by 2 bases, the J end by 0 bases, with 2 bases between. The CDR3 runs to 13 residues. CDR1 and CDR2 (germline): MNHNY, SVGAGI (reference sequence). The CDR3 sequence: CASSYSSNQPQHF. The DNA of the CDR3 is TGTGCCAGCAGTTACAGTAGCAATCAGCCCCAGCATTTT.

J is TRBJ2-1 and V is TRBV7-8; 7 bases map to TRBD2. J was trimmed by 2 bases and V by 2 bases; bases with no gene match: 3. This CDR3 is 15 amino acids long. Germline CDR1 SGHVS, CDR2 FQNEAQ. The CDR3 is CASSLRLAAYNEQFF. In DNA form, the CDR3 reads TGTGCCAGCAGCTTAAGGCTAGCGGCCTACAATGAGCAGTTCTTC.

The chain couples TRBV7-3 to TRBJ2-1, with a weak D call TRBD2 (5 bases). V lost 5 bases and J lost 10, with 18 bases in between. Per the germline V gene, CDR1 is SGHTA and CDR2 is FQGTGA. CDR3 size: 14 residues. CDR3 amino acids: CASSPGLLAKEQFF. CDR3 sequence (DNA): TGTGCCAGCAGCCCTGGACTGCTTGCCAAGGAGCAGTTCTTC. The full variable domain, in which reference TRBV7-3 and TRBJ2-1 provide the parts outside the CDR3, is GAGVSQTPSNKVTEKGKYVELRCDPISGHTALYWYRQSLGQGPEFLIYFQGTGAADDSGLPNDRFFAVRPEGSVSTLKIQRTERGDSAVYLCASSPGLLAKEQFFGPGTRLTVL.

This chain uses TRBV5-4 with TRBJ1-2, with a possible D match to TRBD1 (5 bases). Germline loops: CDR1 SGHNT, CDR2 YYREEE (reference sequence). The CDR3 is made up of 12 amino acids. Trimming stripped 5 bases from V and 7 bases from J, with 12 bases between. The chain's CDR3 is CASSFPGGGYTF. In DNA, the CDR3 is TGTGCCAGCAGTTTCCCTGGGGGTGGCTACACCTTC.

This clone is labeled as medium-sized. At one of its ends the junction is not consistent with the germline gene, which may arise from a read error. The chain carries TRBV7-3 and TRBJ1-1, with 9 bases aligning to TRBD1. From germline, CDR1 is SGHTA and CDR2 FQGTGA. This CDR3 is built from 12 residues. The CDR3 reads CASSSRTGERVF. The CDR3 DNA is TGTGCCAGCAGCTCCCGGACAGGGGAGAGAGTCTTT.

The J gene is TRBJ1-6, the V gene TRBV30; D call uncertain. The CDR3 totals 13 residues. CDR1 is GTSNPN, CDR2 SVGIG, per germline (reference sequence). Trimming stripped 0 bases from V and 8 bases from J, with 8 bases between. Here the CDR3 DNA reads TGTGCCTGGAGTGTACTAAGGTATTCACCCCTCCACTTT. This sequence encodes CAWSVLRYSPLHF.

This clone was recorded only once. The chain combines TRBV4-2 with TRBJ2-5, with TRBD1 identical over 9 bases. The DNA matches TRBJ2-7 better at its end, which makes the J call doubtful. The CDR3 sequence is 20 residues long. The V gene's germline CDR1 is LGHNA and CDR2 YNFKEQ. The CDR3 DNA sequence: TGTGCCAGCAGCCAAGTTCAAGACGTAGGAGGGGGACAGGGAGGTCTCGAGCAGTACTTC. Translating gives CASSQVQDVGGGQGGLEQYF.

V usage is TRBV2 and J usage is TRBJ2-5, with TRBD2 matching over 11 bases. The DNA end is a closer match to TRBJ2-7, so the J assignment may be wrong. Germline V gives CDR1 SNHLY, CDR2 FYNNEI. This CDR3 region has 16 residues. The CDR3 region has the DNA TGTGCCAGCAGTGGACCCGGACTAGCGGGTACCTACGAGCAGTACTTC. Translation: CASSGPGLAGTYEQYF.

A word on this clone: The sample has other DNA sequences that encode this CDR3 too. The rearrangement uses TRBV5-4 and TRBJ1-2; D not resolved. Between the trimmed V and J ends, which lost 0 bases and 2 bases, there was a span of 2 bases. The germline CDR1 and CDR2 sequences are SGHNT and YYREEE (reference sequence). The CDR3 has 12 amino acids. The CDR3 is CASSLDNYGYTF. In DNA, the CDR3 is TGTGCCAGCAGCTTGGACAACTATGGCTACACCTTC.

The rearrangement joins TRBV5-4 to TRBJ1-1; maybe TRBD1 (6 bases). CDR1 is SGHNT and CDR2 is YYREEE in the germline V gene (reference sequence). The CDR3 runs 15 residues. Trimming pared 4 bases from V and 5 bases from J, leaving 18 bases between. The CDR3 DNA sequence: TGTGCCAGCAGCCCCGAGACAGGACGAACGACTGAAGCTTTCTTT. This sequence encodes CASSPETGRTTEAFF.

The chain joins TRBV4-2 to TRBJ2-5; 7 bases map to TRBD1. The J call is uncertain, as TRBJ2-7 better fits the DNA end. Germline CDR1 LGHNA, CDR2 YNFKEQ. The length of the CDR3 is 15 residues. In DNA form, the CDR3 reads TGTGCCAGCAGCATCCCGGGACAGATCTCCTACGAGCAGTACTTC. Protein product: CASSIPGQISYEQYF.

This clone was seen just once. The chain is built from TRBV5-1 and TRBJ2-7; D is ambiguous. CDR1 is SGHRS, CDR2 YFSETQ, per germline. CDR3 length: 11 residues. Deletions cut 0 bases from V and 6 bases from J, with 4 bases between. CDR3 loop: CASSLGIEQYF. Here the CDR3 DNA reads TGCGCCAGCAGCTTGGGGATCGAGCAGTACTTC.

The chain joins TRBV7-3 to TRBJ2-7; 9 bases are shared with TRBD2. Germline CDR1 reads SGHTA; CDR2 reads FQGTGA. CDR3 length: 14 amino acids. With V trimmed by 2 bases and J by 7 bases, 6 bases remained unmatched. The CDR3 is CASSLVAGVGEQYF. The CDR3 nucleotides read TGTGCCAGCAGCTTAGTAGCGGGAGTAGGGGAGCAGTACTTC.

In its sample, this clone was seen once. A junction boundary mismatches the germline segment, possibly from a read error. The rearrangement links TRBV5-4 to TRBJ1-1, with no clear D. The CDR3 totals 14 residues. CDR1 SGHNT and CDR2 YYREEE come from the germline V gene (reference sequence). The CDR3 spells CASSLTAQAAEALF. In DNA, the CDR3 is TGTGCCAGCAGCTTGACAGCCCAGGCGGCTGAAGCTCTCTTT.

This clone was detected once. V is TRBV14 and J is TRBJ1-3, with TRBD1 as a possible D gene (6 bases). The germline V and J ends were trimmed by 1 base and 2 bases, with 12 bases remaining between them. CDR1 and CDR2 (germline): SGHDN, FVKESK. The CDR3 extends over 16 amino acids. CDR3 DNA sequence: TGTGCCAGCAGCCAAGGATTGGCAGGGGCTGGAAACACCATATATTTT. Its protein product is CASSQGLAGAGNTIYF.

J is TRBJ2-7 and V is TRBV30, with D possibly TRBD1 on 6 matching bases. With 0 bases removed from V and 3 bases from J, the gap between germline ends came to 9 bases. The CDR3 loop spans 13 amino acids. Germline loops: CDR1 GTSNPN, CDR2 SVGIG (reference sequence). CDR3 DNA sequence: TGTGCCTGGAGTGTACAGGGAAGCTACGAGCAGTACTTC. Its protein is CAWSVQGSYEQYF.

This chain joins TRBV19 and TRBJ1-4; possibly TRBD1 for D (5 bases). The V end was cut by 1 base, the J end by 8 bases, with 11 bases between. The germline CDR1 and CDR2 sequences are LNHDA and SQIVND (reference sequence). The CDR3 length is 14 residues. The CDR3 nucleotides are TGTGCCAGTAGTATAGGGGGGAAAGGCGAAAAACTGTTTTTT. Amino acids: CASSIGGKGEKLFF.

V gene TRBV5-1 combines with J gene TRBJ2-3, with a possible D match to TRBD2 (6 bases). Looked up from germline, CDR1 is SGHRS and CDR2 is YFSETQ. The V gene lost 3 bases and the J gene lost 4 bases, with 15 bases spanning the gap. The CDR3 sequence is 15 residues long. The CDR3 coding sequence is TGCGCCAGCAGCTCAATGGAGGGGAGGTCAGATACGCAGTATTTT. Amino acid sequence: CASSSMEGRSDTQYF.

The gene calls are TRBV5-1 and TRBJ2-7, with a weak D call TRBD2 (6 bases). Looked up from germline, CDR1 is SGHRS and CDR2 is YFSETQ. V lost 1 base, J lost 5 bases, and 19 bases lay in between. The CDR3 spans 16 residues. The chain's CDR3 is CASSLRPQLRGNEQYF. In DNA form, the CDR3 reads TGCGCCAGCAGCTTGAGGCCGCAGCTCCGGGGGAACGAGCAGTACTTC.